The clone carrying this T cell receptor beta chain showed up many times. These data come from a study of neurological immune-mediated disorders. Using its own MiXCR run on the 5' RACE reads, TCRdb lists one record per CDR3 protein. The table lists tens of thousands of distinct CDR3 sequences, less than 4% of them singletons. Trimming shortened V by 6 bases and J by 7 bases, and 16 bases separated the two germline ends. CDR1 SQVTM and CDR2 ANQGSEA come from the germline V gene. This CDR3 region has 13 residues. This receptor was taken from a man aged 55 to 70 with multiple sclerosis. The specimen sequenced was PBMCs. The chain combines TRBV29-1 with TRBJ1-5; D gene ambiguous. CDR3 amino acids: CSVLDQYGQPQHF. Here the CDR3 DNA reads TGCAGCGTCCTTGACCAATACGGACAGCCCCAGCATTTT.